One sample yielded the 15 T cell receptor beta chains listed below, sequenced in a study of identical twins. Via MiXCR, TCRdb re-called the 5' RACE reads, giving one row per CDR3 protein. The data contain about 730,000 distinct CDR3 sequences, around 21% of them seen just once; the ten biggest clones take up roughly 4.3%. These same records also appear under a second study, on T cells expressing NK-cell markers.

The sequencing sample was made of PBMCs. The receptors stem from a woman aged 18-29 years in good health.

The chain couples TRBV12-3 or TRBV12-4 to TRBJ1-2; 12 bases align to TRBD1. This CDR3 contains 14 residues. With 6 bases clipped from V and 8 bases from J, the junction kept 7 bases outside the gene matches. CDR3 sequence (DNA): TGTGCCAGCAGGGTCCCCGGGACAGGGGGCGGCTACACCTTC. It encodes CASRVPGTGGGYTF.

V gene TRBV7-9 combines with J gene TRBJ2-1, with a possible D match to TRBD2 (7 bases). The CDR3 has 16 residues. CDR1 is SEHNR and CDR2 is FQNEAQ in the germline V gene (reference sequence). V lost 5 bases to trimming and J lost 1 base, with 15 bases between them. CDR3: CASSVRGGESYNEQFF. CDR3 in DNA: TGTGCCAGCAGCGTAAGGGGGGGCGAATCCTACAATGAGCAGTTCTTC. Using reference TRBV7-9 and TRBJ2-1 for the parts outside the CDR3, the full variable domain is DTGVSQNPRHKITKRGQNVTFRCDPISEHNRLYWYRQTLGQGPEFLTYFQNEAQLEKSRLLSDRFSAERPKGSFSTLEIQRTEQGDSAMYLCASSVRGGESYNEQFFGPGTRLTVL.

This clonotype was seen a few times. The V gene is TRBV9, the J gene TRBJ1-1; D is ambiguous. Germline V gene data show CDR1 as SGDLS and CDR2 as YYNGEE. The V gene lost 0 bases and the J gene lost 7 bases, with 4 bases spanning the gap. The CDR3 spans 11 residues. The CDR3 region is CASSVDGEAFF. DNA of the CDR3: TGTGCCAGCAGCGTAGATGGTGAAGCTTTCTTT.

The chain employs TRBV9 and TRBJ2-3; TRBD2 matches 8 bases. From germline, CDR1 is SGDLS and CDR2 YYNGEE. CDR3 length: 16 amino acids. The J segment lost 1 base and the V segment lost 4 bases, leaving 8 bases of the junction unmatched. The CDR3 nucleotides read TGTGCCAGCAGCCTGGTGGGACTAGGGGGCACAGATACGCAGTATTTT. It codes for CASSLVGLGGTDTQYF.

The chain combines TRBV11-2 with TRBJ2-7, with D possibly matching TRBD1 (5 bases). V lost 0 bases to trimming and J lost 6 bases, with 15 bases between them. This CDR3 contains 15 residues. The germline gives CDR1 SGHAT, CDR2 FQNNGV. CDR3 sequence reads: CASSLDRVGLGEQYF. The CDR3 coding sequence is TGTGCCAGCAGCTTAGACAGGGTAGGATTGGGCGAGCAGTACTTC.

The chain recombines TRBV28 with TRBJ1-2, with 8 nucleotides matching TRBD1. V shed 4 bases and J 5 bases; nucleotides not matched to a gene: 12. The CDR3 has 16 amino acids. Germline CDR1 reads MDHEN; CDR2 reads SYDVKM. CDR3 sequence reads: CASSSPQGGDNYGYTF. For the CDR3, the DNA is TGTGCCAGCAGTTCGCCACAGGGGGGAGACAATTATGGCTACACCTTC.

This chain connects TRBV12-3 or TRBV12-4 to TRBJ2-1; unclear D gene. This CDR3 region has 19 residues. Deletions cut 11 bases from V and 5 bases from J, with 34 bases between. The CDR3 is CAFSFAILGRASVNNEQFF. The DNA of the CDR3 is TGTGCCTTCAGTTTCGCAATATTGGGTCGGGCCAGCGTCAACAATGAGCAGTTCTTC.

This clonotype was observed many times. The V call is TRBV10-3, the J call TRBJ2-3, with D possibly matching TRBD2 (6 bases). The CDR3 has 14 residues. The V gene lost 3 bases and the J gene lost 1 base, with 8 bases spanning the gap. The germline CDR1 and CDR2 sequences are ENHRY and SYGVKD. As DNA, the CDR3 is TGTGCCATCAGTGACGGCGGGGGCACAGATACGCAGTATTTT. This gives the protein CAISDGGGTDTQYF.

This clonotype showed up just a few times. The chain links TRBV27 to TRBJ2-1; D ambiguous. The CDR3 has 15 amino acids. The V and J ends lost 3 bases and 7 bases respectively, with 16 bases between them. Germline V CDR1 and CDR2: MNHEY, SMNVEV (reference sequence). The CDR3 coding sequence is TGTGCCAGCAGTTTCCCCTCGGTGGCCAAGAATGAGCAGTTCTTC. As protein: CASSFPSVAKNEQFF.

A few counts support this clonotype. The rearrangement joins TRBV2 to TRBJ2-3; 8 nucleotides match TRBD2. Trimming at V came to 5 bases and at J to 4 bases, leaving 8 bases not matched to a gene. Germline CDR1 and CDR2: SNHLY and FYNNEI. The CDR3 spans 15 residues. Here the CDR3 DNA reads TGTGCCAGCAGTCTCCGGGAGGGCCCCGCAGATACGCAGTATTTT. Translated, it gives CASSLREGPADTQYF. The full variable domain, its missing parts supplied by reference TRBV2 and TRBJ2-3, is EPEVTQTPSHQVTQMGQEVILRCVPISNHLYFYWYRQILGQKVEFLVSFYNNEISEKSEIFDDQFSVERPDGSNFTLKIRSTKLEDSAMYFCASSLREGPADTQYFGPGTRLTVL.

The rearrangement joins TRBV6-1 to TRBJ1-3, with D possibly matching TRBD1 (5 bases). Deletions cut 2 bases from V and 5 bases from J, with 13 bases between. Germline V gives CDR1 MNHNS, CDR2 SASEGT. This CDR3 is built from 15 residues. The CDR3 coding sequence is TGTGCCAGCAGTGAAAGCGGAGCAGGGAGAAACACCATATATTTT. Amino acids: CASSESGAGRNTIYF.

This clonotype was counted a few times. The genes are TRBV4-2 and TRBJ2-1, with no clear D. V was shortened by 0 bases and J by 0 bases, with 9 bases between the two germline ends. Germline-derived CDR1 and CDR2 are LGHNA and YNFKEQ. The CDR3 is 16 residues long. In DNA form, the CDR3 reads TGTGCCAGCAGCCAAGAGCGCTCCTCCTCCTACAATGAGCAGTTCTTC. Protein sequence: CASSQERSSSYNEQFF.

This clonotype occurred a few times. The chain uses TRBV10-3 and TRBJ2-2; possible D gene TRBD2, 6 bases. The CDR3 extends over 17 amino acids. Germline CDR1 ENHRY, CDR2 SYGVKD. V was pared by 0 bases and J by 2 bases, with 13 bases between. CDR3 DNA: TGTGCCATCAGTGAGTCGGAGACTAGTTCAAACACCGGGGAGCTGTTTTTT. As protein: CAISESETSSNTGELFF.

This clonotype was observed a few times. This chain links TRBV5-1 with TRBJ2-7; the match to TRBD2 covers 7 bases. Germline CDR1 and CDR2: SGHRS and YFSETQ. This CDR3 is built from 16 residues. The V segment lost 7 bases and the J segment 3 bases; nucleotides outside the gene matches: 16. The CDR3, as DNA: TGCGCCAGCGGCCGACTACTAGCGACTGATAGCTACGAGCAGTACTTC. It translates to CASGRLLATDSYEQYF.

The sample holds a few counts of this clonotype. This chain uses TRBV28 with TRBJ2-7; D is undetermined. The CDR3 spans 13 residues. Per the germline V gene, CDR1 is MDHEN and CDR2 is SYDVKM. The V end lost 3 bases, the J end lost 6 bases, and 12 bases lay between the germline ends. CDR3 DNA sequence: TGTGCCAGCAGTTTCCTGTTTGGCCCCGAGCAGTACTTC. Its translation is CASSFLFGPEQYF.